The entry below gives a single T cell receptor beta chain sequence along with its context. The CDR3 contains 16 residues. CDR1 and CDR2 (germline): MDHEN, SYDVKM. V lost 5 bases to trimming and J lost 4 bases; unmatched junction nucleotides: 7. These data belong to a study of identical twins. A single record per CDR3 protein comes from TCRdb applying MiXCR to the 5' RACE reads. The sample includes 500,000 or so distinct CDR3 sequences, around an eighth of them seen just once. The same data also went into a second study, on yellow fever vaccine responses in identical twins.

The sequence was collected from a woman younger than 30 in good health. The material sequenced was CD4+ T cells sorted from blood. This chain links TRBV28 with TRBJ2-5; 13 bases match TRBD2. CDR3 residues: CASSAPTSGRTETQYF. Here the CDR3 DNA reads TGTGCCAGCAGTGCTCCGACTAGCGGGAGGACAGAGACCCAGTACTTC.